This entry lists 10 T cell receptor beta chains sequenced from one sample in a study of vaccination effects on CD4 cells after COVID-19 (dated by TCRdb to between 2021 and 2023). Library method: the immunoSEQ multiplex PCR assay. TCRdb took this table from immuneACCESS and kept in-frame rearrangements with V and J called. Such tables lack part of the clones; where checked against another copy, unresolved V genes explain under half of the gap, and the rest is unexplained. The sample records 15,000 to 20,000 clones, around 76% of which are singletons. In total, the top ten clones hold approximately 17% of the sample. Their recognized antigens are unknown. The ViraFEST assay stimulated PBMC with viral peptide pools and then used TCR sequencing to identify antigen-specific CD4+ T cell clonotypes by expansion. After less than 13 days of culture, CD4+ T cells were isolated with the EasySep CD4+ T cell isolation kit. Two doses of either the BNT162b2 or the mRNA-1273 mRNA SARS-CoV-2 vaccine were administered to participants.

The sequences come from CD4+ T cells from PBMCs cultured with HCoV-NL63 spike peptides, collected after COVID-19 vaccination. What this sample's cell subset or site label stands for: HCoV-NL63 spike overlapping peptide pool stimulation. The receptor set was obtained from a human donor who received a COVID-19 vaccine.

The genes are TRBV6-4 and TRBJ2-7; D unclear. This CDR3 is built from 14 residues. CDR1 is MRHNA and CDR2 is SNTAGT in the germline V gene. V dropped 5 bases and J dropped 3 bases, with 14 bases sitting between them. CDR3 nucleotides: TGTGCCAGCAGTAACTATTTTTACATCTACGAGCAGTACTTC. Its translation: CASSNYFYIYEQYF.

This chain links TRBV4-1 with TRBJ1-1; 7 bases align to TRBD1. The CDR3 sequence is 16 residues long. V shed 2 bases, J shed 5 bases, and the junction held 11 bases outside the gene matches. The germline gives CDR1 MGHRA, CDR2 YSYEKL. Here the CDR3 reads CASSQLTGMRGTEAFF. The CDR3 bases are TGCGCCAGCAGCCAATTGACAGGGATGCGAGGTACTGAAGCTTTCTTT.

The chain combines TRBV5-1 with TRBJ1-1; 11 nucleotides agree with TRBD1. CDR3 length equals 18 residues. Germline CDR1 reads SGHRS; CDR2 reads YFSETQ. Trimming at V came to 0 bases and at J to 1 base, leaving 8 bases not matched to a gene. Here the CDR3 reads CASSLEGTGGLGNTEAFF. The DNA of the CDR3 is TGCGCCAGCAGCTTGGAAGGGACAGGGGGGCTCGGGAACACTGAAGCTTTCTTT. Variable domain in full (rest from reference TRBV5-1 and TRBJ1-1): KAGVTQTPRYLIKTRGQQVTLSCSPISGHRSVSWYQQTPGQGLQFLFEYFSETQRNKGNFPGRFSGRQFSNSRSEMNVSTLELGDSALYLCASSLEGTGGLGNTEAFFGQGTRLTVV.

CDR3 nucleotides: TGTGCCAGCATACGATATCGTATTCTATATGGCTACACCTTC. The encoded protein is CASIRYRILYGYTF. The J gene is TRBJ1-2, the V gene TRBV6-5; D unclear. V was pared by 7 bases and J by 5 bases, with 17 bases between. CDR3 length equals 14 residues. Germline values: CDR1 MNHEY, CDR2 SVGAGI.

This clone occurred a few times. The chain employs TRBV7-8 and TRBJ2-3; D not certain. Looked up from germline, CDR1 is SGHVS and CDR2 is FQNEAQ. Trimming stripped 4 bases from V and 0 bases from J, with 11 bases between. CDR3 length equals 15 residues. CDR3 loop: CASSSPSTSTDTQYF. As DNA, the CDR3 is TGTGCCAGCAGCTCCCCCTCTACTAGCACAGATACGCAGTATTTT.

The chain carries TRBV7-9 and TRBJ1-1, with D possibly TRBD1 on 5 matching bases. Looked up from germline, CDR1 is SEHNR and CDR2 is FQNEAQ (reference sequence). Trimming took off 5 bases at V and 1 base at J, with 14 bases between the two ends. The CDR3 runs to 15 residues. The CDR3 region has the DNA TGTGCCAGCAGCCCTGGACGGACAAAGAACACTGAAGCTTTCTTT. Protein sequence: CASSPGRTKNTEAFF.

This clone has just a few counts. V and J are TRBV30 and TRBJ1-5, with TRBD1 matching 8 bases. The J segment lost 7 bases and the V segment lost 0 bases, leaving 2 bases of the junction unmatched. CDR1 and CDR2 (germline): GTSNPN, SVGIG (reference sequence). The CDR3 spans 13 residues. The CDR3 DNA sequence: TGTGCCTGGAGTGTAGCAGGGGGCCAGCCCCAGCATTTT. Translating it yields CAWSVAGGQPQHF.

V gene TRBV27 combines with J gene TRBJ2-5; D assignment may be TRBD1 or TRBD2 (6 bases each). V lost 3 bases and J 5 bases, leaving 16 bases between the germline ends. CDR3 length: 15 amino acids. Germline assignment: CDR1 MNHEY and CDR2 SMNVEV (reference sequence). CDR3 region: CASSFMGGGRETQYF. The CDR3 region has the DNA TGTGCCAGCAGTTTCATGGGGGGCGGGCGGGAGACCCAGTACTTC.

In its sample, this clone is medium-sized. The chain is built from TRBV18 and TRBJ1-2; 11 nucleotides align to TRBD1. From germline, CDR1 is KGHSH and CDR2 LQKENI. Losses at the gene ends were 2 bases for V and 5 bases for J; bases not matched to a gene: 4. This CDR3 comprises 15 residues. In nucleotides, the CDR3 is TGTGCCAGCTCACCAACCGGGACAGGGGGATATGGCTACACCTTC. Translating gives CASSPTGTGGYGYTF. Full variable domain (rest looked up from reference TRBV18 and TRBJ1-2): NAGVMQNPRHLVRRRGQEARLRCSPMKGHSHVYWYRQLPEEGLKFMVYLQKENIIDESGMPKERFSAEFPKEGPSILRIQQVVRGDSAAYFCASSPTGTGGYGYTFGSGTRLTVV.

The gene calls are TRBV7-2 and TRBJ2-1; 11 nucleotides align to TRBD2. The CDR3 sequence is 17 residues long. V was pared by 0 bases and J by 4 bases, with 5 bases of the junction left unmatched. Germline CDR1 and CDR2: SGHTA and FQGNSA. CDR3 nucleotides: TGTGCCAGCAGCTTAGCAGGGGTAGCGGGAGGGTACAATGAGCAGTTCTTC. Amino acid sequence: CASSLAGVAGGYNEQFF.